This TCR beta chain was identified in a study of blood T cell repertoires in COVID-19. Original data processing: Estimated nucleated cell counts came from reference gene primer amplification. Libraries were prepared by immunoSEQ multiplex PCR; TCRdb keeps only in-frame clonotypes and omits some of them. V and J calls plus clone size are reproduced from that table; the DNA served to infer D and trimming. The table lists fewer than 350,000 clones, roughly 93% of them singletons. Participants came from roughly 24 US areas, aged roughly 18 to 95 years. Participants reported their clinical history, and cohort assignment relied on those reports. The CDR3 is 16 residues long. V was clipped by 0 bases and J by 1 base, with 13 bases between them. Germline V gene lookup returns CDR1 LNHNV and CDR2 YYDKDF (reference sequence).

Sequenced sample: PBMCs or T cells enriched from blood (not recorded which). The J gene is TRBJ2-7, the V gene TRBV15, with a weak D call TRBD2 (7 bases). This clonotype was sampled from a woman aged 40-49 years with acute COVID-19. CDR3 in amino acids: CATSREGGGQSYEQYF. In DNA form, the CDR3 reads TGTGCCACCAGCAGAGAAGGGGGAGGGCAGTCCTACGAGCAGTACTTC.